This T cell receptor (beta chain) emerged from a study of blood T cell repertoires in COVID-19. Study as a whole: From the United States, Italy and Spain came samples of acute and convalescent COVID-19. T cells, B-cell-depleted T cells, or PBMCs provided the cDNA or gDNA that served as material.

V lost 0 bases to trimming and J lost 6 bases; unmatched junction nucleotides: 1. This CDR3 is built from 14 residues. Germline CDR1 reads SGDLS; CDR2 reads YYNGEE. Per the study methods: Amplification from reference gene primers served as the basis for estimated nucleated cell counts. Sequencing was performed with immunoSEQ multiplex PCR; in TCRdb, only in-frame clones are kept and a portion is missing. V, J and clone size were drawn from that table, and D and trimming were deduced from the DNA. The table has 150,000 to 200,000 clones, about 85% seen once; the top ten hold 20% to 25%. This receptor was obtained from a man aged 60 to 69 with active or convalescent COVID-19. The chain joins TRBV9 to TRBJ2-7; 12 bases line up with TRBD2. The sample was peripheral blood. The CDR3 coding sequence is TGTGCCAGCAGCGTAGGACTAGCGGGGGCCGAGCAGTACTTC. Its translation is CASSVGLAGAEQYF.